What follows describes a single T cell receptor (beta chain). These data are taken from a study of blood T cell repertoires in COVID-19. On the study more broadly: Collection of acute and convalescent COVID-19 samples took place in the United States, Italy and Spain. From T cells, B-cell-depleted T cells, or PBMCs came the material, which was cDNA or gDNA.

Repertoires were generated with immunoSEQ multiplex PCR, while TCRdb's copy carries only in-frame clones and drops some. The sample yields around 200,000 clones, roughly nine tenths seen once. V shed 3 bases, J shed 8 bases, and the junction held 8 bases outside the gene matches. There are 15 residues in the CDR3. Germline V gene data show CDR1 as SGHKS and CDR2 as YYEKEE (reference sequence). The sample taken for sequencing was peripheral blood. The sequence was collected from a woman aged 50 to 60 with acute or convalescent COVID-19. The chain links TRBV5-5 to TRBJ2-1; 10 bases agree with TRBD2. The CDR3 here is CASSYLAGAHYEQFF. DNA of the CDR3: TGTGCCAGCAGCTACCTAGCGGGGGCTCACTATGAGCAGTTCTTC.